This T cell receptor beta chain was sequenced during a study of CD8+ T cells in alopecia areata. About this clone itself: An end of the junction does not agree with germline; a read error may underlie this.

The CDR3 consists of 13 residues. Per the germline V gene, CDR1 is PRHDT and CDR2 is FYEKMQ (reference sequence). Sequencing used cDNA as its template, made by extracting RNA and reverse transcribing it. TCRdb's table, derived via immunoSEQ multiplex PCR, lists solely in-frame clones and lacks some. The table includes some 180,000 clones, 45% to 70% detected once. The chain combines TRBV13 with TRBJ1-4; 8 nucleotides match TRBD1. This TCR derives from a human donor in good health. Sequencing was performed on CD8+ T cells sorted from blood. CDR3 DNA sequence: TGTGCCAGCAGCCTAGGGACAGGACAGATGCTGTTTTTT. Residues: CASSLGTGQMLFF. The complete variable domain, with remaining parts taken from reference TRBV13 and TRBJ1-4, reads AAGVIQSPRHLIKEKRETATLKCYPIPRHDTVYWYQQGPGQDPQFLISFYEKMQSDKGSIPDRFSAQQFSDYHSELNMSSLELGDSALYFCASSLGTGQMLFFGSGTQLSVL.